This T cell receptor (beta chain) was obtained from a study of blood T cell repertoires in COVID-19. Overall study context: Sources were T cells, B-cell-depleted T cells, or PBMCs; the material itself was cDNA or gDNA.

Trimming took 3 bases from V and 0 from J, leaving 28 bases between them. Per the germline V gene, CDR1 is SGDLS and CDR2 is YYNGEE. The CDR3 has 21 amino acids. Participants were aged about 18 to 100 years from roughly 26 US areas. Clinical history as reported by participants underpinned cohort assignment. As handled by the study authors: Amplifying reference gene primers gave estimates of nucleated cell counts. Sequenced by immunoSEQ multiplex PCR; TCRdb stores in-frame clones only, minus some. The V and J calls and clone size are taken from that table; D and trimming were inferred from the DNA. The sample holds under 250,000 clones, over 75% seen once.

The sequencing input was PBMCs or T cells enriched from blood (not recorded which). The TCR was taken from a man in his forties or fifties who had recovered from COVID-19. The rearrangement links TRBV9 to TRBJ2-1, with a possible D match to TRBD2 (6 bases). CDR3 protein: CASSAPLGFAGTTDSYNEQFF. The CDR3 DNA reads TGTGCCAGCAGCGCCCCCCTTGGGTTTGCGGGGACGACTGACTCCTACAATGAGCAGTTCTTC. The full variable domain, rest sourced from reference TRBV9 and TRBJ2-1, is DSGVTQTPKHLITATGQRVTLRCSPRSGDLSVYWYQQSLDQGLQFLIQYYNGEERAKGNILERFSAQQFPDLHSELNLSSLELGDSALYFCASSAPLGFAGTTDSYNEQFFGPGTRLTVL.